This entry lists 2 T cell receptor beta chains sequenced from one sample in a study of CD8 T cells in Susac syndrome. Random hexamers primed reverse transcription of about 0.5 to 1 ug RNA. MiXCR, run by TCRdb on the immunoSEQ multiplex PCR reads, gives a single entry per CDR3 protein. The repertoire consists of around 270,000 distinct CDR3 sequences, with around 89% occurring once and the leading ten covering 0.18%. Input material: CD8+ T cells from PBMCs. These receptor sequences come from a human donor with multiple sclerosis.

The V gene is TRBV9, the J gene TRBJ2-1; 10 nucleotides match TRBD2. CDR3 size: 15 residues. V was pared by 2 bases and J by 6 bases, with 5 bases of the junction left unmatched. Germline CDR1 is SGDLS and CDR2 is YYNGEE. The CDR3 DNA reads as TGTGCCAGCAGCGTGGGGACTAGCGATGGCAATGAGCAGTTCTTC. This encodes CASSVGTSDGNEQFF.

The V gene is TRBV2, the J gene TRBJ1-1; D perhaps matches TRBD1 (5 bases). The V gene lost 6 bases and the J gene lost 7 bases, with 12 bases spanning the gap. The CDR3 spans 12 residues. The germline CDR1 and CDR2 sequences are SNHLY and FYNNEI. CDR3 sequence (DNA): TGTGCCAGCAGGGCGGGGGTGGTTGAAGCTTTCTTT. Encoded protein: CASRAGVVEAFF. The variable domain in full, completed from reference TRBV2 and TRBJ1-1, reads EPEVTQTPSHQVTQMGQEVILRCVPISNHLYFYWYRQILGQKVEFLVSFYNNEISEKSEIFDDQFSVERPDGSNFTLKIRSTKLEDSAMYFCASRAGVVEAFFGQGTRLTVV.